This T cell receptor (beta chain) was identified in a study of blood T cell repertoires in COVID-19. The table came from immunoSEQ multiplex PCR; TCRdb's copy has only in-frame clones and leaves some out. Among 300,000 to 450,000 clones listed, over 75% were seen once. Per germline, CDR1 SGHRS and CDR2 YFSETQ. J gave up 10 bases and V 4 bases, and 11 bases lay outside the gene matches. The length of the CDR3 is 15 residues. Donors in Cohort 3 counted as recovered after two negative PCRs, clearance, or symptom resolution. Sequencing used PBMCs or T cells enriched from blood (not recorded which). The sequence was collected from a man between 18 and 29 years old who had recovered from COVID-19. The gene calls are TRBV5-1 and TRBJ2-1; the match to TRBD1 covers 10 bases. DNA of the CDR3: TGCGCCAGCAGCCCAAAAGGGACAGGGGTAAGGGAGCAGTTCTTC. It codes for CASSPKGTGVREQFF.